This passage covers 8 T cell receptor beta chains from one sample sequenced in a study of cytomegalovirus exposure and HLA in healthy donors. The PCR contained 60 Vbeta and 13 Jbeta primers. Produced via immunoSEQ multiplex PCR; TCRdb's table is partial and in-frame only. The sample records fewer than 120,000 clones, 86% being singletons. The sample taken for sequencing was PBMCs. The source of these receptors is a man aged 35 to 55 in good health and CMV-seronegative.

The CDR3 loop is CASSLAEADTQYF. The CDR3 coding sequence is TGTGCCAGCAGCTTAGCCGAGGCAGATACGCAGTATTTT. V usage is TRBV7-6 and J usage is TRBJ2-3; D is unresolved. The CDR3 sequence is 13 residues long. CDR1 is SGHVS and CDR2 is FNYEAQ in the germline V gene. The V end lost 0 bases, the J end lost 4 bases, and 5 bases lay between the germline ends.

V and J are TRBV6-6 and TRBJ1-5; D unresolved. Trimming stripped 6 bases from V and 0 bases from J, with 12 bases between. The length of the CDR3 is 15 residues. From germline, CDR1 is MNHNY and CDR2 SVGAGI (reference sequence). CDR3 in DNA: TGTGCCAGCAGCAGACCTGCGGATAGCAATCAGCCCCAGCATTTT. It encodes CASSRPADSNQPQHF.

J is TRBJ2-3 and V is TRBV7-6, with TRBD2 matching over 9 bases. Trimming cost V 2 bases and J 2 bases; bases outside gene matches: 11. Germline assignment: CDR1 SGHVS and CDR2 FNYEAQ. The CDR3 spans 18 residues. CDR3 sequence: CASSLTKIAGDFTDTQYF. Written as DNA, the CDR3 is TGTGCCAGCAGCTTAACGAAAATAGCGGGGGATTTCACAGATACGCAGTATTTT. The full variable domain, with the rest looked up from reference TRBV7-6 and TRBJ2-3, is GAGVSQSPRYKVTKRGQDVALRCDPISGHVSLYWYRQALGQGPEFLTYFNYEAQQDKSGLPNDRFSAERPEGSISTLTIQRTEQRDSAMYRCASSLTKIAGDFTDTQYFGPGTRLTVL.

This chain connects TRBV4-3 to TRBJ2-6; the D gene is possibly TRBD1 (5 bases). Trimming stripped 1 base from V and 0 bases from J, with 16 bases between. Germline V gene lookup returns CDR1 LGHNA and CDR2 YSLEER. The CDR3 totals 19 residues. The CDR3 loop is CASSQVGQGPLSGANVLTF. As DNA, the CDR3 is TGCGCCAGCAGCCAAGTGGGGCAGGGTCCTCTCTCTGGGGCCAACGTCCTGACTTTC.

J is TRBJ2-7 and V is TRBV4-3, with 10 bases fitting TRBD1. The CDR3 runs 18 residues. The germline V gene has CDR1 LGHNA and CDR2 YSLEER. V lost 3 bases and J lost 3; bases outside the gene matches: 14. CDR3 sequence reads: CASSQVRGTGDLHYEQYF. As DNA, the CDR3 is TGCGCCAGCAGCCAGGTCCGGGGGACAGGGGATCTCCACTACGAGCAGTACTTC.

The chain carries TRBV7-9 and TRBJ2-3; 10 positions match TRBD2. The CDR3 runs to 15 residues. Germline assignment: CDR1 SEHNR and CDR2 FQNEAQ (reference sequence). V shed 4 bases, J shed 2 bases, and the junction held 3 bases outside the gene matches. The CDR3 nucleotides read TGTGCCAGCAGCTCCACTAGCGGGATCACAGATACGCAGTATTTT. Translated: CASSSTSGITDTQYF.

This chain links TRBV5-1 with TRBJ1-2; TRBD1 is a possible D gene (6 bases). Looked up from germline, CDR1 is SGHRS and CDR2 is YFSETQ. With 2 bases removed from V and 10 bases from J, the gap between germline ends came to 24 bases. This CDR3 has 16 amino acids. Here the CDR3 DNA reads TGCGCCAGCAGCTTTGGGGGGGGGCGCGGCACTACGGACTACACCTTC. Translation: CASSFGGGRGTTDYTF.

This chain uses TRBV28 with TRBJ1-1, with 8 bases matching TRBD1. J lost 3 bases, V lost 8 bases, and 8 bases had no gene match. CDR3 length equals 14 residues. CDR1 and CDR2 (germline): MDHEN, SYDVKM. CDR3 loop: CASLLTGEYTEAFF. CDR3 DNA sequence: TGTGCCAGCCTTTTGACAGGGGAGTACACTGAAGCTTTCTTT.